This paragraph covers one T cell receptor beta chain sequence. Study processing details: How many nucleated cells were present was estimated from reference gene primer amplification. Method: immunoSEQ multiplex PCR; TCRdb's copy keeps in-frame clones and lacks some. Clonal size and the V and J genes are those of that table, whereas D and trimming came from the DNA. The sample holds fewer than 200,000 clones, more than 65% seen once. The data were obtained in a study of blood T cell repertoires in COVID-19. Study-wide background: The United States, Italy and Spain supplied acute and convalescent COVID-19 samples. PBMCs, B-cell-depleted T cells, or T cells provided the cDNA or gDNA that made up the material.

Seattle patient enrollment occurred during active infection, with longitudinal follow-up thereafter. CDR1 SGHTA and CDR2 FQGNSA come from the germline V gene. V lost 2 bases and J 5 bases, leaving 6 bases between the germline ends. The CDR3 contains 12 residues. The TCR was taken from a woman in her sixties or seventies with COVID-19, enrolled during active disease. Source material: peripheral blood. The chain links TRBV7-2 to TRBJ2-5; no reliable D call. The CDR3 coding sequence is TGTGCCAGCAGCTTAATCACTGAGACCCAGTACTTC. Translating it yields CASSLITETQYF.